This T cell receptor beta chain was found in a study of lymphopenia after photon versus proton radiotherapy. Findings and caveats of the study: Oligoclonal CD8+ Temra expansion after nadir drove photon patients' diversity drop.

The assay was immunoSEQ multiplex PCR, and TCRdb's table has in-frame clones only and misses some. The sample yields roughly 150,000 clones, 70% to 90% seen once. Comment on this clone: The antigen remains unidentified.

This TCR derives from a man in his forties or fifties with gastric cancer. Sequenced material: peripheral blood, taken from a patient treated with photon-based radiotherapy.

This CDR3 is CASRALAGVSNEQFF. The CDR3 DNA is TGTGCCAGCAGAGCCCTAGCGGGAGTAAGCAATGAGCAGTTCTTC. This chain links TRBV27 with TRBJ2-1; 10 bases map to TRBD2. V lost 6 bases, J lost 6 bases, and 8 bases stayed unmatched. From germline, CDR1 is MNHEY and CDR2 SMNVEV (reference sequence). The CDR3 spans 15 residues.